This T cell receptor beta chain was observed in a study of shared clonotypes between healthy human individuals. The authors split each subset's genomic DNA evenly across several immunoSEQ plates. Generated by immunoSEQ multiplex PCR, the TCRdb table keeps only in-frame clones and is missing some. The sample yields fewer than 600,000 clones, approximately 71% seen once. CDR3 size: 14 residues. Germline assignment: CDR1 LNHDA and CDR2 SQIVND (reference sequence). After removal of 5 bases from V and 6 bases from J, the junction contained 8 bases not matched to a gene. Sequencing input: PBMCs. This sequence was found in a woman between 40 and 55 years old in good health. Some clones in this sample may be carry-over from other donors' samples. The J gene is TRBJ1-2, the V gene TRBV19; 8 bases agree with TRBD1. CDR3 sequence: CASSPGQVRDGYTF. As DNA, the CDR3 is TGTGCCAGTAGTCCGGGACAGGTCAGAGATGGCTACACCTTC.